The source of this T cell receptor beta chain is a study of T cells in Graves' hyperthyroidism and ophthalmopathy. The study's findings and limits: In validation, the model predicted ophthalmopathy. These predictions came a median about 6.5 months before onset.

The sample holds many counts of this clonotype. The antigen remains unidentified. The TCR beta CDR3 regions underwent amplification using RNA transcripts as the source. TCR CDR3 underwent first-round RT-PCR with the HTBI primer set. TCRdb called the multiplex PCR reads again in MiXCR, with one record for every CDR3 protein. The table has around 350,000 distinct CDR3 sequences, about 18% seen once. This CDR3 comprises 14 residues. Unmatched junction bases numbered 2, after V lost 2 bases and J lost 8 bases. Looked up from germline, CDR1 is MNHEY and CDR2 is SVGAGI. The TCR was taken from a woman under 30 with Graves' hyperthyroidism. The chain combines TRBV6-5 with TRBJ2-1; 11 nucleotides agree with TRBD1. Sequencing was performed on blood. In nucleotides, the CDR3 is TGTGCCAGCAGTTACGGACAGGGGGCGCATGAGCAGTTCTTC. It translates to CASSYGQGAHEQFF.